This entry lists 21 T cell receptor beta chains sequenced from one sample in a study of blood T cell repertoires in COVID-19. TCRdb keeps only in-frame clones here, not all; method: immunoSEQ multiplex PCR. This table has approximately 100,000 clones, around 87% appearing once. The sample comprised peripheral blood. Receptor source: a woman aged 30 to 39 with acute or convalescent COVID-19.

J is TRBJ2-3 and V is TRBV7-9, with TRBD2 identical over 8 bases. The ends lost 5 bases at V and 2 bases at J; junction bases unmatched: 9. The CDR3 contains 16 residues. The germline V gene has CDR1 SEHNR and CDR2 FQNEAQ (reference sequence). The CDR3 protein is CASSPPGGRLTDTQYF. In DNA form, the CDR3 reads TGTGCCAGCAGCCCCCCGGGGGGGAGACTCACAGATACGCAGTATTTT.

This chain joins TRBV13 and TRBJ2-1; 10 bases align to TRBD1. The V segment lost 4 bases and the J segment 7 bases; nucleotides outside the gene matches: 1. Germline V gives CDR1 PRHDT, CDR2 FYEKMQ (reference sequence). This CDR3 spans 13 amino acids. CDR3 sequence (DNA): TGTGCCAGCAGCTCGGACAGGGGGAATGAGCAGTTCTTC. This translates into CASSSDRGNEQFF.

V and J are TRBV5-1 and TRBJ2-1; D is unresolved. CDR1 is SGHRS, CDR2 YFSETQ, per germline. V shed 3 bases and J shed 1 base, with 11 bases lying between them. The CDR3 runs to 15 residues. The CDR3 DNA sequence: TGCGCCAGCAGCTGGCCCCTCGGGTCCTACAATGAGCAGTTCTTC. It is translated as CASSWPLGSYNEQFF. Full variable domain (missing parts from reference TRBV5-1 and TRBJ2-1): KAGVTQTPRYLIKTRGQQVTLSCSPISGHRSVSWYQQTPGQGLQFLFEYFSETQRNKGNFPGRFSGRQFSNSRSEMNVSTLELGDSALYLCASSWPLGSYNEQFFGPGTRLTVL.

The chain joins TRBV5-1 to TRBJ1-1; D is undetermined. CDR3 length equals 11 residues. Germline CDR1 SGHRS, CDR2 YFSETQ. V lost 0 bases to trimming and J lost 10 bases, with 7 bases between them. The CDR3 region has the DNA TGCGCCAGCAGCTTGGGAGGAGTAGCTTTCTTT. Protein sequence: CASSLGGVAFF.

J is TRBJ1-2 and V is TRBV7-2, with TRBD1 identical over 9 bases. The V gene end was trimmed by 5 bases and the J gene end by 4 bases; junction bases not matched to a gene: 8. The CDR3 sequence is 15 residues long. Germline V gives CDR1 SGHTA, CDR2 FQGNSA. DNA for the CDR3: TGTGCCAGCAGCCTTATTCGGACAGGGGTCTATGGCTACACCTTC. It yields the protein CASSLIRTGVYGYTF.

The chain couples TRBV9 to TRBJ2-7, with D maybe TRBD2 (5 bases). CDR1 and CDR2 from the germline V gene are SGDLS and YYNGEE. Trimming pared 0 bases from V and 3 bases from J, leaving 7 bases between. This CDR3 is built from 13 residues. The CDR3: CASSVGESYEQYF. The DNA for the CDR3 is TGTGCCAGCAGCGTAGGGGAGAGCTACGAGCAGTACTTC. Using reference TRBV9 and TRBJ2-7 for the parts outside the CDR3, the full variable domain is DSGVTQTPKHLITATGQRVTLRCSPRSGDLSVYWYQQSLDQGLQFLIQYYNGEERAKGNILERFSAQQFPDLHSELNLSSLELGDSALYFCASSVGESYEQYFGPGTRLTVT.

The J gene is TRBJ1-4, the V gene TRBV28, with D perhaps matching TRBD1 (6 bases). The length of the CDR3 is 18 residues. Trimming cost V 5 bases and J 4 bases, with 23 bases left between them. Germline V gives CDR1 MDHEN, CDR2 SYDVKM. For the CDR3, the DNA is TGTGCCAGCAGTGTAAAACTCGGGACTACAGGGAGTAATGAAAAACTGTTTTTT. Translation: CASSVKLGTTGSNEKLFF.

The V gene is TRBV6-4, the J gene TRBJ1-1, with D uncertain. Trimming shortened V by 2 bases and J by 4 bases, and 8 bases separated the two germline ends. The germline gives CDR1 MRHNA, CDR2 SNTAGT. The CDR3 sequence is 13 residues long. As DNA, the CDR3 is TGTGCCAGCAGTGACGAGGTCGGCACTGAAGCTTTCTTT. Translated: CASSDEVGTEAFF.

J is TRBJ2-3 and V is TRBV28; D is uncertain. CDR3 length: 15 amino acids. Germline loops: CDR1 MDHEN, CDR2 SYDVKM. V was pared by 3 bases and J by 2 bases, with 12 bases between. The CDR3 here is CASSLLATNTDTQYF. Here the CDR3 DNA reads TGTGCCAGCAGTTTGTTAGCCACAAACACAGATACGCAGTATTTT.

This clone came up a few times. J is TRBJ1-6 and V is TRBV6-2 or TRBV6-3, with 7 bases aligning to TRBD1. The trim removed 6 bases at V and 3 bases at J, leaving 8 bases unmatched. This CDR3 spans 16 amino acids. Per the germline V gene, CDR1 is MNHEY and CDR2 is SVGEGT. The CDR3: CASSTPDRSYNSPLHF. The CDR3 DNA reads as TGTGCCAGCAGCACCCCGGACAGGAGCTATAATTCACCCCTCCACTTT.

The V gene is TRBV18, the J gene TRBJ2-1; D not resolved. CDR1 is KGHSH, CDR2 LQKENI, per germline. The CDR3 length is 17 residues. V lost 0 bases and J lost 0, with 12 bases in between. The DNA for the CDR3 is TGTGCCAGCTCACCACCGAGGCAATCTAGCTCCTACAATGAGCAGTTCTTC. It encodes CASSPPRQSSSYNEQFF.

This clone appeared a single time. The chain recombines TRBV28 with TRBJ1-2; TRBD1 matches at 8 bases. With V trimmed by 6 bases and J by 8 bases, 8 bases remained unmatched. Germline CDR1 MDHEN, CDR2 SYDVKM. CDR3 length equals 13 residues. Here the CDR3 DNA reads TGTGCCAGCAGGGTCCAGGGGGCGCGGGGCTACACCTTC. Its translation: CASRVQGARGYTF.

The rearrangement links TRBV10-1 to TRBJ2-3, with a tentative D call TRBD2 (5 bases). This CDR3 region has 14 residues. Germline values: CDR1 WNHNN, CDR2 SYGVQD (reference sequence). V lost 4 bases and J 4 bases, leaving 12 bases between the germline ends. For the CDR3, the DNA is TGCGCCAGCAGTGGAGGGCAGTCGGCAGATACGCAGTATTTT. Its translation is CASSGGQSADTQYF.

The V and J genes are TRBV29-1 and TRBJ1-1, with D possibly matching TRBD1 (5 bases). The CDR3 has 16 amino acids. Germline assignment: CDR1 SQVTM and CDR2 ANQGSEA. Trimming took 4 bases from V and 0 from J, leaving 18 bases between them. The CDR3 nucleotides are TGCAGCGTTGGGGGGGTTGGCAGTCCTTTGAACACTGAAGCTTTCTTT. It codes for CSVGGVGSPLNTEAFF.

The V gene is TRBV5-1, the J gene TRBJ1-4; D might be TRBD1 (5 bases). Germline V gene sequence: CDR1 SGHRS, CDR2 YFSETQ. V was shortened by 2 bases and J by 1 base, with 9 bases between the two germline ends. The CDR3 consists of 15 residues. CDR3 sequence reads: CASSLMGGTNEKLFF. The CDR3 DNA sequence: TGCGCCAGCAGCTTAATGGGGGGAACTAATGAAAAACTGTTTTTT.

The gene calls are TRBV28 and TRBJ1-5; D ambiguous. The CDR3 consists of 19 residues. The germline V gene encodes CDR1 MDHEN and CDR2 SYDVKM. Trimming removed 5 bases at V and 3 bases at J, with 26 bases between. This CDR3 is CASSQTKPGRGKNNQPQHF. The CDR3 coding sequence is TGTGCCAGCAGTCAGACTAAACCCGGTAGAGGGAAGAACAATCAGCCCCAGCATTTT.

The rearrangement links TRBV27 to TRBJ2-7, with D maybe TRBD2 (5 bases). Trimming left V 3 bases short and J 2 bases short, with 11 bases between. Germline CDR1 MNHEY, CDR2 SMNVEV (reference sequence). CDR3 length equals 14 residues. CDR3 amino acids: CASSFRGKAYEQYF. CDR3 DNA sequence: TGTGCCAGCAGTTTCCGGGGAAAAGCCTACGAGCAGTACTTC.

As to this clone: Its ends do not fully match the called genes, so a read error is possible. V is TRBV7-9 and J is TRBJ1-2; D uncertain. This CDR3 is 10 amino acids long. The germline V gene encodes CDR1 SEHNR and CDR2 FQNEAQ (reference sequence). DNA for the CDR3: TGTGCCATCTCGGACTTCCGGGCTATCTTC. Translated, it gives CAISDFRAIF. Variable domain in full (rest from reference TRBV7-9 and TRBJ1-2): DTGVSQNPRHKITKRGQNVTFRCDPISEHNRLYWYRQTLGQGPEFLTYFQNEAQLEKSRLLSDRFSAERPKGSFSTLEIQRTEQGDSAMYLCAISDFRAIFGSGTRLTVV.

The DNA for the CDR3 is TGTGCCAGCAGTTCCAATGGTGAGGGAGGGGGTATGGACATTCAGTACTTC. Protein product: CASSSNGEGGGMDIQYF. The chain recombines TRBV28 with TRBJ2-4, with a tentative D call TRBD2 (7 bases). The CDR3 loop spans 17 amino acids. CDR1 MDHEN and CDR2 SYDVKM come from the germline V gene. V lost 4 bases, J lost 8 bases, and 24 bases lay in between.

This rearrangement joins TRBV29-1 to TRBJ1-4; D may be TRBD1 (6 bases). Germline V gives CDR1 SQVTM, CDR2 ANQGSEA. Trimming removed 5 bases from V and 8 bases from J, with 12 bases in between. The CDR3 consists of 12 residues. The CDR3 bases are TGCAGCGTTTGGACAGACGGGGAAAAACTGTTTTTT. This sequence encodes CSVWTDGEKLFF.

This clone appeared once. The V gene is TRBV27, the J gene TRBJ2-7, with D tentatively TRBD2 (5 bases). Trimming took 4 bases from V and 3 from J, leaving 7 bases between them. The germline CDR1 and CDR2 sequences are MNHEY and SMNVEV (reference sequence). The CDR3 contains 12 residues. CDR3 bases: TGTGCCAGCAGTTCCAGCGGCTACGAGCAGTACTTC. This sequence encodes CASSSSGYEQYF.